What follows are 18 T cell receptor beta chains derived from one specimen sequenced in a study of T cell repertoires in cytomegalovirus infection. TCRdb re-derived calls from the reads in MiXCR, one entry per CDR3 protein. The sample has approximately 220,000 distinct CDR3 sequences, 30% to 45% seen once. No antigen is known for these receptors. This sample comprised CD8+ T cells from cultured PBMCs, obtained from culture after CMV antigen stimulation. Receptors were obtained from a human donor in good health (CMV status not recorded). Some clones in this sample may be carry-over from other donors' samples.

The V and J genes are TRBV7-9 and TRBJ2-1, with D hard to call. Per the germline V gene, CDR1 is SEHNR and CDR2 is FQNEAQ (reference sequence). The V end was cut by 5 bases, the J end by 10 bases, with 9 bases between. CDR3 length equals 11 residues. This chain's CDR3 is CASSRAIEQFF. CDR3 nucleotide sequence: TGTGCCAGCAGCCGGGCCATCGAGCAGTTCTTC.

This rearrangement joins TRBV20-1 to TRBJ2-7; D gene uncertain. Trimming cost V 6 bases and J 0 bases, with 12 bases left between them. Germline CDR1 is DFQATT and CDR2 is SNEGSKA (reference sequence). The CDR3 covers 13 residues. The CDR3 sequence: CSARRSSSYEQYF. CDR3 coding DNA: TGCAGTGCACGGCGATCGAGCTCCTACGAGCAGTACTTC.

The chain joins TRBV9 to TRBJ1-1; no definite D call. Deletions cut 4 bases from V and 1 base from J, with 11 bases between. Germline lookup yields CDR1 SGDLS and CDR2 YYNGEE. The CDR3 extends over 14 amino acids. The CDR3, as DNA: TGTGCCAGCAGCCCAAGATGGTCGAACACTGAAGCTTTCTTT. It encodes CASSPRWSNTEAFF.

This clonotype turned up a few times. The rearrangement joins TRBV5-8 to TRBJ2-7; 7 nucleotides agree with TRBD1. The germline V gene encodes CDR1 SGHTS and CDR2 YDEGEE. The CDR3 is 15 residues long. V was pared by 5 bases and J by 2 bases, with 10 bases of the junction left unmatched. Here the CDR3 reads CASSLPPGQAYEQYF. The CDR3 DNA is TGTGCCAGCAGTCTCCCCCCCGGACAGGCCTACGAGCAGTACTTC.

The J gene is TRBJ2-1, the V gene TRBV7-2; TRBD2 matches 15 bases. Germline lookup yields CDR1 SGHTA and CDR2 FQGNSA. The CDR3 length is 16 residues. V was clipped by 1 base and J by 10 bases; unmatched bases: 5. In DNA, the CDR3 is TGTGCCAGCAGCTTAGGGGGACTAGCGGGAGGAGGGGAGCAGTTCTTC. This sequence encodes CASSLGGLAGGGEQFF.

The gene calls are TRBV7-3 and TRBJ2-1; 8 bases are a match to TRBD2. The V and J ends lost 5 bases and 9 bases, in that order; junction bases with no gene match: 12. CDR1 is SGHTA and CDR2 is FQGTGA in the germline V gene. There are 15 residues in the CDR3. CDR3 sequence (DNA): TGTGCCAGCAGCGTACGGGGGGGCGGTGTGGGTGAGCAGTTCTTC. Amino acids: CASSVRGGGVGEQFF.

The gene calls are TRBV10-3 and TRBJ2-2, with 12 bases lining up with TRBD2. The CDR3 covers 17 residues. Germline values: CDR1 ENHRY, CDR2 SYGVKD. V was clipped by 2 bases and J by 6 bases; unmatched bases: 7. CDR3 protein: CAISEPRLAGVPGELFF. The CDR3 DNA is TGTGCCATCAGTGAGCCCCGACTAGCGGGAGTTCCCGGGGAGCTGTTTTTT.

V usage is TRBV13 and J usage is TRBJ1-3; D ambiguous. With 3 bases removed from V and 0 bases from J, the gap between germline ends came to 6 bases. CDR3 length: 14 residues. From germline, CDR1 is PRHDT and CDR2 FYEKMQ (reference sequence). CDR3 DNA: TGTGCCAGCAGCTTTGGAGACTCTGGAAACACCATATATTTT. Its protein product is CASSFGDSGNTIYF.

The V call is TRBV7-9, the J call TRBJ2-1; D gene ambiguous. CDR3 length equals 13 residues. With 5 bases removed from V and 9 bases from J, the gap between germline ends came to 14 bases. The germline V gene has CDR1 SEHNR and CDR2 FQNEAQ (reference sequence). The CDR3: CASSPSGSGEQFF. The DNA for the CDR3 is TGTGCCAGCAGCCCCTCGGGTTCCGGTGAGCAGTTCTTC.

This clonotype was seen many times. The chain carries TRBV7-8 and TRBJ1-1; D is unclear. Deletions cut 1 base from V and 0 bases from J, with 9 bases between. The CDR3 loop spans 15 amino acids. Germline loops: CDR1 SGHVS, CDR2 FQNEAQ. The CDR3 DNA reads as TGTGCCAGCAGCTTAGTGGAGGAGATGAACACTGAAGCTTTCTTT. Amino acid sequence: CASSLVEEMNTEAFF.

The chain joins TRBV29-1 to TRBJ2-7; tentatively, D is TRBD1 (6 bases). Germline CDR1 and CDR2: SQVTM and ANQGSEA. V lost 0 bases, J lost 4 bases, and 10 bases lay in between. The CDR3 contains 13 residues. The CDR3 sequence: CSVEEGAPYEQYF. DNA for the CDR3: TGCAGCGTTGAAGAGGGGGCGCCGTACGAGCAGTACTTC.

A note on this clonotype: One end of the junction varies from germline; a read error may be responsible. V is TRBV4-1 and J is TRBJ2-3, with D maybe TRBD1 (7 bases). This CDR3 is built from 13 residues. CDR1 is MGHRA and CDR2 is YSYEKL in the germline V gene. The CDR3 DNA sequence: TGTGCCAGCAGCCCAGGGGGGCCAAATACGCAGTATTTT. Protein: CASSPGGPNTQYF.

This chain uses TRBV7-9 with TRBJ1-5; TRBD1 might be the D (5 bases). Trimming took 5 bases from V and 4 from J, leaving 12 bases between them. Germline CDR1 reads SEHNR; CDR2 reads FQNEAQ (reference sequence). CDR3 length equals 14 residues. The CDR3 region is CASSRGEGNQPQHF. Here the CDR3 DNA reads TGTGCCAGCAGCAGGGGAGAAGGAAATCAGCCCCAGCATTTT.

The chain uses TRBV2 and TRBJ2-1; the match to TRBD1 covers 8 bases. CDR3 length: 14 residues. Per germline, CDR1 SNHLY and CDR2 FYNNEI. V was pared by 11 bases and J by 5 bases, with 11 bases of the junction left unmatched. DNA for the CDR3: TGTGCCGCAGAGGGGGCAGGGGGCCACAATGAGCAGTTCTTC. It translates to CAAEGAGGHNEQFF.

The chain combines TRBV27 with TRBJ1-2; possible D gene TRBD1, 6 bases. Deletions cut 0 bases from V and 5 bases from J, with 13 bases between. Per germline, CDR1 MNHEY and CDR2 SMNVEV (reference sequence). This CDR3 has 15 residues. CDR3 loop: CASSLSLGGAYGYTF. CDR3 bases: TGTGCCAGCAGTTTATCTCTGGGGGGCGCGTATGGCTACACCTTC.

The chain combines TRBV7-9 with TRBJ1-5; no definite D call. This CDR3 is 17 amino acids long. Looked up from germline, CDR1 is SEHNR and CDR2 is FQNEAQ (reference sequence). Trimming left V 1 base short and J 5 bases short, with 18 bases between. The CDR3 loop is CASSLVRIDPGDQPQHF. The DNA for the CDR3 is TGTGCCAGCAGCTTAGTGCGAATCGACCCGGGCGATCAGCCCCAGCATTTT.

In its sample, this clonotype was seen a few times. The chain joins TRBV28 to TRBJ1-2, with D possibly TRBD1 on 5 matching bases. This CDR3 spans 14 amino acids. Germline CDR1 MDHEN, CDR2 SYDVKM. V lost 5 bases, J lost 5 bases, and 15 bases lay in between. The CDR3 loop reads CASSNRYPQYGYTF. The CDR3, as DNA: TGTGCCAGCAGTAACAGGTACCCACAGTATGGCTACACCTTC.

This clonotype was recorded a few times. The chain combines TRBV25-1 with TRBJ2-4, with TRBD1 identical over 8 bases. The CDR3 sequence is 17 residues long. CDR1 and CDR2 from the germline V gene are MGHDK and SYGVNS. J gave up 1 base and V 4 bases, and 9 bases lay outside the gene matches. CDR3 sequence reads: CASSGGRQGFAKNIQYF. The CDR3 nucleotides read TGTGCCAGCAGTGGGGGGAGACAGGGGTTTGCCAAAAACATTCAGTACTTC. The complete variable domain, with remaining parts taken from reference TRBV25-1 and TRBJ2-4, reads EADIYQTPRYLVIGTGKKITLECSQTMGHDKMYWYQQDPGMELHLIHYSYGVNSTEKGDLSSESTVSRIRTEHFPLTLESARPSHTSQYLCASSGGRQGFAKNIQYFGAGTRLSVL.